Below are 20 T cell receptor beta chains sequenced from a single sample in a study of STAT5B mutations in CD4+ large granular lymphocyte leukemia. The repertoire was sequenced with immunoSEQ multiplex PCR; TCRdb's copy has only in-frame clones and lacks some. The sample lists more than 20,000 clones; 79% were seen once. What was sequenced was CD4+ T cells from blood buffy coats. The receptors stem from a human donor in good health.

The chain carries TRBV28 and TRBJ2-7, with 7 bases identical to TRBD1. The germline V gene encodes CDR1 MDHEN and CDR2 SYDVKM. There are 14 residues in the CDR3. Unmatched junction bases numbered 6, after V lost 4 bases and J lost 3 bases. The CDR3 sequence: CASSSPQGVYEQYF. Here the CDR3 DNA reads TGTGCCAGCAGTTCACCTCAGGGGGTCTACGAGCAGTACTTC. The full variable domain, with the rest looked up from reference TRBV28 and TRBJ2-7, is DVKVTQSSRYLVKRTGEKVFLECVQDMDHENMFWYRQDPGLGLRLIYFSYDVKMKEKGDIPEGYSVSREKKERFSLILESASTNQTSMYLCASSSPQGVYEQYFGPGTRLTVT.

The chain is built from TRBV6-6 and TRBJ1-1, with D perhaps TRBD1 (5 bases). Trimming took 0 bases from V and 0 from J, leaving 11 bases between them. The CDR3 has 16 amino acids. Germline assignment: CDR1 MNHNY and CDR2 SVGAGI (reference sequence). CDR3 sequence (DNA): TGTGCCAGCAGTTACTCGGGGGGGTATATGAACACTGAAGCTTTCTTT. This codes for CASSYSGGYMNTEAFF.

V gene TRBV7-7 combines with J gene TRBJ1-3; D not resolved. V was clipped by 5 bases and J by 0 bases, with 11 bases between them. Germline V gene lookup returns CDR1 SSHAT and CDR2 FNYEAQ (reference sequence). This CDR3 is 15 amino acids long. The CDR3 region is CASSPSMGSGNTIYF. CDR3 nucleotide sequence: TGTGCCAGCAGCCCCAGCATGGGCTCTGGAAACACCATATATTTT.

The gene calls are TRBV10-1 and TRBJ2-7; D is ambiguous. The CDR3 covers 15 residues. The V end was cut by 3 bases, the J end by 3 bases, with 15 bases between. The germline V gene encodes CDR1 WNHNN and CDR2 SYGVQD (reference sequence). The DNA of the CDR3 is TGCGCCAGCAGTGAAGGGTCCTCCTGGGGCTACGAGCAGTACTTC. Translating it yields CASSEGSSWGYEQYF.

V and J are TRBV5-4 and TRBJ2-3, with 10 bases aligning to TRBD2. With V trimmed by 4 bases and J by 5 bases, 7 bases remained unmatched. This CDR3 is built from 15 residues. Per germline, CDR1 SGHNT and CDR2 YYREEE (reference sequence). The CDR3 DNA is TGTGCCAGCAGCGACCCTAGCGGGAGTGGAGATACGCAGTATTTT. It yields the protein CASSDPSGSGDTQYF.

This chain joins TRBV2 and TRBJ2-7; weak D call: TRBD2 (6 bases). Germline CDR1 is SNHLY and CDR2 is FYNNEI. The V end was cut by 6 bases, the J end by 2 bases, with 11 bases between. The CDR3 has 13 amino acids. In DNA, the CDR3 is TGTGCCAGCAGGGGTAGCGGTCCCTACGAGCAGTACTTC. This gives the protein CASRGSGPYEQYF.

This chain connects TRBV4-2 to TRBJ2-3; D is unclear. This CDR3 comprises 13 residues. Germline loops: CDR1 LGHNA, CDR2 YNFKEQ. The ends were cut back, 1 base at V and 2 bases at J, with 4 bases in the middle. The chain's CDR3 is CASSQGDTDTQYF. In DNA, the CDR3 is TGTGCCAGCAGCCAAGGGGACACAGATACGCAGTATTTT.

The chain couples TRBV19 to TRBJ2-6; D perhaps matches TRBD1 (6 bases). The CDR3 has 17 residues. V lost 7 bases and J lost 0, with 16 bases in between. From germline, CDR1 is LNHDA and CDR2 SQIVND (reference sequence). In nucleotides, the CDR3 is TGTGCCAGTAAGGGGACACCAACATACTCTGGGGCCAACGTCCTGACTTTC. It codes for CASKGTPTYSGANVLTF.

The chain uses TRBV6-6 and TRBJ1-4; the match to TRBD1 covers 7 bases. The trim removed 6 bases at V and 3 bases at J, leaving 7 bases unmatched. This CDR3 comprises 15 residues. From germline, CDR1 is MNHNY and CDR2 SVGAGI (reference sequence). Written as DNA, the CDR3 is TGTGCCAGCAGAGCTAGGACAGGTCCTAATGAAAAACTGTTTTTT. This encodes CASRARTGPNEKLFF.

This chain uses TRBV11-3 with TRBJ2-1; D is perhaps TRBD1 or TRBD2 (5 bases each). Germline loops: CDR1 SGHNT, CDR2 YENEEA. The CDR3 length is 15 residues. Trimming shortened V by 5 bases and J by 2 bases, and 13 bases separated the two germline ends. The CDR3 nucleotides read TGTGCCAGCAGCGTTGGGTGGGGGACCTACAATGAGCAGTTCTTC. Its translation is CASSVGWGTYNEQFF.

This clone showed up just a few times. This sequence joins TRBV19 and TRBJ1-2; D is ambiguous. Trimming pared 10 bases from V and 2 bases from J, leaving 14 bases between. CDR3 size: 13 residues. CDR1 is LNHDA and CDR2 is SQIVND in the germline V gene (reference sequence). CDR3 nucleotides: TGTGCCACCGAATTGGGAACAAACTATGGCTACACCTTC. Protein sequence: CATELGTNYGYTF.

DNA of the CDR3: TGTGCCAGCAGCCCAAGGTTGGCCGGGGAGCTGTTTTTT. As protein: CASSPRLAGELFF. The chain joins TRBV11-3 to TRBJ2-2; D ambiguous. From germline, CDR1 is SGHNT and CDR2 YENEEA. CDR3 length: 13 amino acids. V was shortened by 5 bases and J by 6 bases, with 10 bases between the two germline ends.

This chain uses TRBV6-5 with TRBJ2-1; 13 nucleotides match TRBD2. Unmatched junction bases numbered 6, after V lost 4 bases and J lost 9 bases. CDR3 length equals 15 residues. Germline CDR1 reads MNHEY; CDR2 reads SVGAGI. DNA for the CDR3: TGTGCCAGCAGTTTGGGACTAGCGGGAATAGGTGAGCAGTTCTTC. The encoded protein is CASSLGLAGIGEQFF.

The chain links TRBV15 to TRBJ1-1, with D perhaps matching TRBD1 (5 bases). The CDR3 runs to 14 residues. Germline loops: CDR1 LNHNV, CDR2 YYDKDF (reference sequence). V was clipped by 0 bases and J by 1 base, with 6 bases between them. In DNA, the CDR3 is TGTGCCACCAGCAGAGAGGGGGGGAACACTGAAGCTTTCTTT. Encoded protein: CATSREGGNTEAFF.

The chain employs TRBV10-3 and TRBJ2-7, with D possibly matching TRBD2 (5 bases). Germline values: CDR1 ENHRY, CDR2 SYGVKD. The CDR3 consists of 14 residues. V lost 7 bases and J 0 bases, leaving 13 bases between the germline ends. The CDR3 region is CAINKRQSSYEQYF. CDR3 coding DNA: TGTGCCATCAATAAGCGGCAGAGCTCCTACGAGCAGTACTTC.

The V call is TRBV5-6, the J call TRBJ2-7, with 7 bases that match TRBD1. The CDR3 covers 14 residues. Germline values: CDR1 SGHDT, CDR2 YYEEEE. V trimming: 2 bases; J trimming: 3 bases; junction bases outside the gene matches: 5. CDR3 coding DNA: TGTGCCAGCAGCTTCTTCGACAGGGACTACGAGCAGTACTTC. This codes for CASSFFDRDYEQYF.

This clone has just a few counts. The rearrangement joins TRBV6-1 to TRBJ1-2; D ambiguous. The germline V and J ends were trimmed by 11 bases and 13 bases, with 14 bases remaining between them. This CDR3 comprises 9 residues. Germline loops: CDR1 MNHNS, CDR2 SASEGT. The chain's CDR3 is CASMDPLTF. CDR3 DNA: TGTGCCTCTATGGACCCCCTCACCTTC.

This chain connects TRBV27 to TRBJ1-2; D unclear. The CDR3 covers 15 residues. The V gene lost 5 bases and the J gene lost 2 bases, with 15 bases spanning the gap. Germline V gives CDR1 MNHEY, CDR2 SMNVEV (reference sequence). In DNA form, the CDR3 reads TGTGCCAGCAGTCCCTCCCCCGGGAGAAACTATGGCTACACCTTC. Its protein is CASSPSPGRNYGYTF.

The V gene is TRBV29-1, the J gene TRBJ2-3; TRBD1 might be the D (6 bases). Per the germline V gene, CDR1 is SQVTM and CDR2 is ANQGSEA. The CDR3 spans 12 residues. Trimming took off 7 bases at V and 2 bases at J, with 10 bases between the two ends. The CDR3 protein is CSADRNTDTQYF. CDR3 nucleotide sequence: TGCAGCGCCGACAGGAACACAGATACGCAGTATTTT.

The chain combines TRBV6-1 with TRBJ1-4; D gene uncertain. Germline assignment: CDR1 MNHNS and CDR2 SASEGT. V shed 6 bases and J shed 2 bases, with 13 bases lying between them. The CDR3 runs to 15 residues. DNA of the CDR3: TGTGCCAGCAGGCGTAGTTGGGCGACTAATGAAAAACTGTTTTTT. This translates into CASRRSWATNEKLFF.